This entry lists 9 T cell receptor beta chains sequenced from one sample in a study of cytomegalovirus exposure and HLA in healthy donors. It was with 60 Vbeta and 13 Jbeta primers that the PCR ran. Here immunoSEQ multiplex PCR was the method, and the copy in TCRdb shows in-frame clones only, minus some. Recorded for this sample: 100,000 to 150,000 clones. The material sequenced was PBMCs. These receptors came from a man aged 18 to 30 in good health and CMV-seronegative.

The rearrangement links TRBV19 to TRBJ1-5; a weak D match, TRBD1 (6 bases). This CDR3 comprises 14 residues. Looked up from germline, CDR1 is LNHDA and CDR2 is SQIVND (reference sequence). The CDR3 nucleotides read TGTGCACAAAATACAGGGATTTGCAATCAGCCCCAGCATTTT. Protein sequence: CAQNTGICNQPQHF.

This chain joins TRBV19 and TRBJ2-1, with 11 bases matching TRBD2. The CDR3 is made up of 16 amino acids. V was pared by 6 bases and J by 9 bases, with 13 bases of the junction left unmatched. Germline CDR1 is LNHDA and CDR2 is SQIVND (reference sequence). Here the CDR3 reads CASSQGLLAGGGEQFF. The CDR3 DNA sequence: TGTGCCAGTAGCCAGGGCTTATTAGCGGGAGGGGGTGAGCAGTTCTTC.

The rearrangement uses TRBV6-5 and TRBJ1-2; D is perhaps TRBD1 (5 bases). The CDR3 runs to 12 residues. Trimming shortened V by 4 bases and J by 8 bases, and 11 bases separated the two germline ends. Germline V gene data show CDR1 as MNHEY and CDR2 as SVGAGI. The chain's CDR3 is CASSWRGEGYTF. The DNA of the CDR3 is TGTGCCAGCAGTTGGCGGGGGGAAGGCTACACCTTC.

J is TRBJ2-7 and V is TRBV6-5, with D perhaps TRBD1 (5 bases). Germline-derived CDR1 and CDR2 are MNHEY and SVGAGI. Trimming stripped 0 bases from V and 0 bases from J, with 9 bases between. The CDR3 sequence is 15 residues long. CDR3 residues: CASSYSRQSSYEQYF. In DNA, the CDR3 is TGTGCCAGCAGTTACTCAAGACAGTCCTCCTACGAGCAGTACTTC.

The chain's CDR3 is CASSGGYYGYTF. CDR3 nucleotides: TGTGCCAGCAGCGGAGGGTACTATGGCTACACCTTC. V gene TRBV11-2 combines with J gene TRBJ1-2; D is unclear. V was shortened by 5 bases and J by 3 bases, with 7 bases between the two germline ends. In germline, CDR1 is SGHAT, CDR2 FQNNGV. This CDR3 is built from 12 residues.

The rearrangement joins TRBV6-6 to TRBJ2-7, with TRBD2 as a possible D gene (6 bases). Germline assignment: CDR1 MNHNY and CDR2 SVGAGI (reference sequence). Trimming shortened V by 0 bases and J by 7 bases, and 19 bases separated the two germline ends. CDR3 length: 16 amino acids. The CDR3 DNA reads TGTGCCAGCAGTTACTCGATTTCGGGGGTGTTGGGGGAGCAGTACTTC. Its translation: CASSYSISGVLGEQYF.

CDR3 region: CASTITGAGANVLTF. As DNA, the CDR3 is TGTGCCAGTACCATAACAGGGGCTGGGGCCAACGTCCTGACTTTC. The gene calls are TRBV19 and TRBJ2-6; 7 nucleotides align to TRBD1. Looked up from germline, CDR1 is LNHDA and CDR2 is SQIVND (reference sequence). Trimming removed 7 bases from V and 2 bases from J; junction bases left unmatched: 5. The length of the CDR3 is 15 residues.

The chain combines TRBV11-2 with TRBJ1-4, with D uncertain. CDR3 length equals 15 residues. The germline gives CDR1 SGHAT, CDR2 FQNNGV. V lost 5 bases to trimming and J lost 8 bases, with 18 bases between them. Here the CDR3 reads CASSPIELLREKLFF. The CDR3 DNA is TGTGCCAGCAGCCCTATCGAGCTACTGAGGGAAAAACTGTTTTTT.

V is TRBV9 and J is TRBJ1-4; 7 bases align to TRBD1. The CDR3 loop spans 15 amino acids. The J segment lost 4 bases and the V segment lost 4 bases, leaving 7 bases of the junction unmatched. In germline, CDR1 is SGDLS, CDR2 YYNGEE. The CDR3 nucleotides are TGTGCCAGCAGCCAAAGACAGGGCCTTAATGAAAAACTGTTTTTT. As protein: CASSQRQGLNEKLFF.